This TCR beta chain is from a study of blood T cell repertoires in COVID-19. Study-level information: Some COVID-19 samples were acute and others convalescent; all came from the United States, Italy and Spain. PBMCs, B-cell-depleted T cells, or T cells provided the cDNA or gDNA that made up the material.

V trimming: 3 bases; J trimming: 1 base; junction bases outside the gene matches: 10. Germline V gene lookup returns CDR1 SNHLY and CDR2 FYNNEI. The CDR3 runs 17 residues. Original processing notes: Estimation of nucleated cell counts relied on the amplification of reference gene primers. Sequencing used immunoSEQ multiplex PCR; TCRdb keeps in-frame clones, though not all of them. The V and J calls and clone size were taken over from that table, and D and trimming were inferred from the DNA. The sample has about 43,000 clones; approximately 90% are singletons. This sequence originates from a man between 60 and 75 years old with active COVID-19. The rearrangement links TRBV2 to TRBJ2-3; 7 bases match TRBD2. The specimen was peripheral blood. The CDR3 is CASSDAPRGSGTDTQYF. The CDR3 DNA follows: TGTGCCAGCAGTGACGCTCCGCGGGGGAGCGGCACAGATACGCAGTATTTT.